Detailed here is one T cell receptor (beta chain). Germline CDR1 is GTSNPN and CDR2 is SVGIG (reference sequence). This CDR3 region has 15 residues. The V gene end was trimmed by 2 bases and the J gene end by 3 bases; junction bases not matched to a gene: 3. Original analysis: How many nucleated cells were present was estimated from reference gene primer amplification. Here immunoSEQ multiplex PCR was the method, and the copy in TCRdb shows in-frame clones only, minus some. V and J calls and clone size follow that table, whereas D and trimming were derived from the DNA. The sample yields over 250,000 clones, roughly 86% seen once. Before being deemed recovered, Cohort 3 donors had two negative PCRs, clearance, or symptom resolution. This entry comes from a study of blood T cell repertoires in COVID-19.

The V gene is TRBV30, the J gene TRBJ1-4, with TRBD1 matching 10 bases. What was sequenced was PBMCs or T cells enriched from blood (not recorded which). This clonotype was sampled from a woman in her 30s who had recovered from COVID-19. The CDR3 DNA follows: TGTGCCTGGAGTCACGGGACAGGGGCTAATGAAAAACTGTTTTTT. Its protein is CAWSHGTGANEKLFF.